The present TCR beta chain was sequenced within a study of cytomegalovirus exposure and HLA in healthy donors. General study findings and limits: A prior analysis recorded that most TCR beta V segments were productive about 87% or about 30% of the time. In vitro data verified a few CMV-associated chains as specific for CMV antigens.

PCR was performed using 60 Vbeta and 13 Jbeta primers. Sequenced by immunoSEQ multiplex PCR; TCRdb stores in-frame clones only, minus some. This sample yields 150,000 to 200,000 clones, of which about 80% are seen a single time; about an eighth belongs to the top ten. As regards this clone: No antigen is known for it.

Specimen: PBMCs. This receptor was taken from a middle-aged woman in good health and CMV-seronegative.

This CDR3 is CAIRDSNTDTQYF. The CDR3 DNA follows: TGTGCCATCCGGGACAGCAACACAGATACGCAGTATTTT. The V call is TRBV6-6, the J call TRBJ2-3; 7 nucleotides line up with TRBD1. The CDR3 runs to 13 residues. CDR1 MNHNY and CDR2 SVGAGI come from the germline V gene (reference sequence). V was clipped by 10 bases and J by 2 bases; unmatched bases: 6.